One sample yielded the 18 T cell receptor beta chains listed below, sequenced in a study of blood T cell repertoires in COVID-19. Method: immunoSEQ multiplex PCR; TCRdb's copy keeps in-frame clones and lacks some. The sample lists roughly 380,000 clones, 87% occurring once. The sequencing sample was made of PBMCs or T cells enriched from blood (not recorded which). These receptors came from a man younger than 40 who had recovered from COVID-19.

The CDR3 protein is CASSTTGAGNTEAFF. CDR3 sequence (DNA): TGCGCCAGCAGCACAACAGGGGCGGGGAACACTGAAGCTTTCTTT. The chain is built from TRBV5-1 and TRBJ1-1, with 7 bases fitting TRBD1. Germline CDR1 SGHRS, CDR2 YFSETQ. Trimming removed 4 bases from V and 1 base from J; junction bases left unmatched: 7. The CDR3 totals 15 residues.

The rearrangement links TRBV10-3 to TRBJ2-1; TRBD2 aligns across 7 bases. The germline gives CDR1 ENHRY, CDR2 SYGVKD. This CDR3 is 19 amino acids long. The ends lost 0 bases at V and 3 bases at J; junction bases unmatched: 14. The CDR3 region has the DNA TGTGCCATCAGTGAGTCGAAGGGTTCGCGGGGGTTTCTCTACAATGAGCAGTTCTTC. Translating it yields CAISESKGSRGFLYNEQFF.

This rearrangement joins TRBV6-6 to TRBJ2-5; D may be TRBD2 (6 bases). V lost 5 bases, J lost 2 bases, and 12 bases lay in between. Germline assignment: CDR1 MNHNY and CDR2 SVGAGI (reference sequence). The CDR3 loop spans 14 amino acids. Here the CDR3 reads CASSRARGQETQYF. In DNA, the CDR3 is TGTGCCAGCAGTCGCGCCCGGGGGCAAGAGACCCAGTACTTC.

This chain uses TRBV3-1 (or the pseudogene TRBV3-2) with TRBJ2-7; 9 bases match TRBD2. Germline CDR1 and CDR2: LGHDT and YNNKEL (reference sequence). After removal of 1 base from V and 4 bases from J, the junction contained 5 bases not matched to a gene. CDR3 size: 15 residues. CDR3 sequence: CASSQALAGSYEQYF. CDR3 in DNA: TGTGCCAGCAGCCAAGCCCTAGCGGGGTCGTACGAGCAGTACTTC.

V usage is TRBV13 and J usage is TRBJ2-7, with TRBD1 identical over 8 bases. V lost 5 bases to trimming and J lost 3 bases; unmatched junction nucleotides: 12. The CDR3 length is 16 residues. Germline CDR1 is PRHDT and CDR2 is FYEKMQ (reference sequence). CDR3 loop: CASSNLRTGLGYEQYF. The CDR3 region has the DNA TGTGCCAGCAGCAACCTGCGGACAGGGTTGGGCTACGAGCAGTACTTC.

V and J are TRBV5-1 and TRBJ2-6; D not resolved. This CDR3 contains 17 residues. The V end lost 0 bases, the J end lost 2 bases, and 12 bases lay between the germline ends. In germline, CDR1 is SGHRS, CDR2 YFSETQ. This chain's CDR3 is CASSLGAESTGANVLTF. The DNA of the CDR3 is TGCGCCAGCAGCTTGGGCGCTGAGTCTACTGGGGCCAACGTCCTGACTTTC.

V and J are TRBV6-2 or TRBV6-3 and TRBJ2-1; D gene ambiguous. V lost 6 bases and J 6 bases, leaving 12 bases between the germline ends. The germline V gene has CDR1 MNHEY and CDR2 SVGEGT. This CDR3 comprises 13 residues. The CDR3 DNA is TGTGCCAGCAGCCCCGGAGAAACCAATGAGCAGTTCTTC. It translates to CASSPGETNEQFF.

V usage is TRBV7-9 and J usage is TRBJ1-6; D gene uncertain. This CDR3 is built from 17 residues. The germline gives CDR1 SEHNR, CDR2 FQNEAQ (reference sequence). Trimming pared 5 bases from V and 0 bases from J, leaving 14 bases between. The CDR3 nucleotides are TGTGCCAGCAGCATCCACAGCTTAAGCTCCTATAATTCACCCCTCCACTTT. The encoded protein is CASSIHSLSSYNSPLHF.

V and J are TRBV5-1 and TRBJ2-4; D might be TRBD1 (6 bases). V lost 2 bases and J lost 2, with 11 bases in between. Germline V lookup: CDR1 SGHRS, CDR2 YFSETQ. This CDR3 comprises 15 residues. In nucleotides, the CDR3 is TGCGCCAGCAGCTTAGTTCAGGGGACCAAAAACATTCAGTACTTC. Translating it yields CASSLVQGTKNIQYF.

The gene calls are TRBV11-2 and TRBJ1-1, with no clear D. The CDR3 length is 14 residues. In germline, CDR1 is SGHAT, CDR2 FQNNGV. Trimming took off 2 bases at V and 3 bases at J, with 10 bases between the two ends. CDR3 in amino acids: CASSLIGGDTEAFF. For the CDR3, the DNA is TGTGCCAGCAGCTTAATAGGAGGTGACACTGAAGCTTTCTTT.

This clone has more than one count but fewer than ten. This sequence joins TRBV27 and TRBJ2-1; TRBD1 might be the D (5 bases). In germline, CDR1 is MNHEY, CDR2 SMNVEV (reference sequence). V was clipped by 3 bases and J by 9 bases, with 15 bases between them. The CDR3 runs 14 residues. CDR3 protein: CASSFGAYVGEQFF. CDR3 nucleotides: TGTGCCAGCAGTTTTGGGGCCTACGTCGGTGAGCAGTTCTTC.

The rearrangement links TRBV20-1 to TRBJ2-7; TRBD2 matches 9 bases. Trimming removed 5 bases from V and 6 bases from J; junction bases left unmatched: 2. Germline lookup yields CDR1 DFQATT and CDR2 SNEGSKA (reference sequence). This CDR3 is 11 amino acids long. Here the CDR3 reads CSAGRGGEQYF. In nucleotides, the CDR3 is TGCAGTGCTGGGCGGGGGGGCGAGCAGTACTTC.

The CDR3 protein is CASSSPGTTKSDTQYF. In DNA, the CDR3 is TGTGCCAGCAGTTCCCCCGGGACTACCAAATCGGATACGCAGTATTTT. The V gene is TRBV6-5, the J gene TRBJ2-3; 7 positions agree with TRBD2. V was clipped by 4 bases and J by 6 bases; unmatched bases: 13. The CDR3 is 16 amino acids. Germline CDR1 is MNHEY and CDR2 is SVGAGI.

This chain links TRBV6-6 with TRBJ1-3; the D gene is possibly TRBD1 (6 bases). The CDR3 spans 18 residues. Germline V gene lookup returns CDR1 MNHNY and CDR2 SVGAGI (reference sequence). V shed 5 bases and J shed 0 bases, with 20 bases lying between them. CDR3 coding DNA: TGTGCCAGCAGTCGAGGGGCATTAGGGGGATACTCTGGAAACACCATATATTTT. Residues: CASSRGALGGYSGNTIYF.

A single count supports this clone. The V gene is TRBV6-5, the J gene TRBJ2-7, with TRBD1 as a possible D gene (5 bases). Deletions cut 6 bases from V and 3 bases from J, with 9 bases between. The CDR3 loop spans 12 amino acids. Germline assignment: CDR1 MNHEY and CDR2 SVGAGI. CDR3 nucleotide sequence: TGTGCCAGCAGGCAGACAGTCTACGAGCAGTACTTC. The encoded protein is CASRQTVYEQYF.

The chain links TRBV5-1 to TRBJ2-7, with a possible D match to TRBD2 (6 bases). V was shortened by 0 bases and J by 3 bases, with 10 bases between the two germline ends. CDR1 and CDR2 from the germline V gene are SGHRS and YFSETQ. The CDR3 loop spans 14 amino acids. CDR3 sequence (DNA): TGCGCCAGCAGCTTGGCCGGGAGTGGCTACGAGCAGTACTTC. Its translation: CASSLAGSGYEQYF. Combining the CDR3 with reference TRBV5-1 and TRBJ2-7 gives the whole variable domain KAGVTQTPRYLIKTRGQQVTLSCSPISGHRSVSWYQQTPGQGLQFLFEYFSETQRNKGNFPGRFSGRQFSNSRSEMNVSTLELGDSALYLCASSLAGSGYEQYFGPGTRLTVT.

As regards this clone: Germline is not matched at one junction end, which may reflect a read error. The chain's CDR3 is CATLEGGGQGLVF. In DNA, the CDR3 is TGTGCCACCCTCGAAGGCGGGGGACAGGGGTTGGTCTTC. The chain links TRBV9 to TRBJ2-1, with TRBD1 matching 10 bases. The germline V gene has CDR1 SGDLS and CDR2 YYNGEE. The CDR3 runs 13 residues.

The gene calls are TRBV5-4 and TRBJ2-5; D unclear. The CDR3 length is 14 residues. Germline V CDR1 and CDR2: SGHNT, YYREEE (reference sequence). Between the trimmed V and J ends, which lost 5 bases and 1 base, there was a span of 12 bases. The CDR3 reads CASSPGGSQETQYF. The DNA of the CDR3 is TGTGCCAGCAGTCCTGGCGGTTCCCAAGAGACCCAGTACTTC.